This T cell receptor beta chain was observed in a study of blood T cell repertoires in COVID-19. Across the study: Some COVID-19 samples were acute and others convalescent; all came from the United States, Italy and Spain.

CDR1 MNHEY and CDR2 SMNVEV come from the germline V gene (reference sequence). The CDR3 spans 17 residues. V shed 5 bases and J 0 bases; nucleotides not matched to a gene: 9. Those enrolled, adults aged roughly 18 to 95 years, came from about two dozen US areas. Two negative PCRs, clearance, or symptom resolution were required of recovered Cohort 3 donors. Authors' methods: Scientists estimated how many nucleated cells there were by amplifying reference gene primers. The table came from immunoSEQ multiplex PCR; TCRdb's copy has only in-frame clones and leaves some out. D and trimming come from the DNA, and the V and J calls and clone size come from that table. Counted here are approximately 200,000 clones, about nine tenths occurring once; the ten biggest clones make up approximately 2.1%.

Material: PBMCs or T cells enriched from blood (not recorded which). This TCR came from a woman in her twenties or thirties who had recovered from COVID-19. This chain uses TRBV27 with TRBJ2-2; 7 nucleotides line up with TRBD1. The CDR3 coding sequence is TGTGCCAGCAGTGGAGACAGGGCCCGATCGAACACCGGGGAGCTGTTTTTT. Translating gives CASSGDRARSNTGELFF.